The source of this TCR beta chain is a study of lymphopenia after photon versus proton radiotherapy. Broader study findings: Only patients who died were analyzed for survival; proton advantage is unproven.

V shed 5 bases and J shed 0 bases, with 11 bases lying between them. CDR1 and CDR2 from the germline V gene are KGHSH and LQKENI. The CDR3 has 14 residues. TCRdb's table, derived via immunoSEQ multiplex PCR, lists solely in-frame clones and lacks some. The sample consists of approximately 40,000 clones, around 84% of them appearing once. Details on this clone: Its antigen is unknown.

The V call is TRBV18, the J call TRBJ2-7; D ambiguous. The clonotype originates from a woman aged 70-85 years with pancreatic cancer. Some clones in this sample may be carry-over from other donors' samples. Sequenced here: peripheral blood, sampled from a patient treated with proton-based radiotherapy. CDR3 DNA: TGTGCCAGCTCATCCCGACAAAGCTCCTACGAGCAGTACTTC. Translated: CASSSRQSSYEQYF.